The entry that follows covers one T cell receptor beta chain sequence. Antigen unknown. This sample was included in a study of shared clonotypes between healthy human individuals. This CDR3 has 13 residues. J was trimmed by 4 bases and V by 5 bases; bases with no gene match: 3. The germline gives CDR1 SGHTA, CDR2 FQGTGA. The sorted-subset replicate PCRs were given approximately 190 ng DNA, which is some 29,000 T cell genomes. Here immunoSEQ multiplex PCR was the method, and the copy in TCRdb shows in-frame clones only, minus some. The sample yields some 630,000 clones, about three quarters seen once. General observations from the study: Rarefaction showed that sequencing of sorted subsets was incomplete (despite large depth). In general, naive subsets displayed greater estimated richness than memory subsets did.

Both subsets, CD45RA+ naive and CD45RA-negative memory, were split from the CD4+ cells. This rearrangement joins TRBV7-3 to TRBJ1-2; 8 bases line up with TRBD1. This receptor was identified in a woman aged 25 to 45 in good health. Sequences were obtained from memory CD4+ T cells sorted from blood. Subset meaning: CD45RA-negative fraction. The CDR3, as DNA: TGTGCCAGCAGCCACGACAGGGGCTATGGCTACACCTTC. Its translation is CASSHDRGYGYTF.